These 8 T cell receptor beta chains originate from one sample sequenced in a study of CD4 T cells in relation to SARS-CoV-2 and coronaviruses (dated by TCRdb to 2020 to 2022). What these receptors recognize is not known. CD4+ T cells from unexposed donors were collected before the COVID-19 pandemic (2011-2018). Following 10 days of culture, the EasySep CD4+ T cell isolation kit was used to isolate CD4+ T cells. Library preparation employed the immunoSEQ multiplex PCR assay. Here the immuneACCESS table is served through TCRdb, limited to in-frame sequences with V and J called. Missing clones are a known gap in these copies; in checked studies unresolved V genes cover under half, and the rest lacks a known reason. The sample has around 20,000 clones on record, 70% to 75% of them singletons. The ten largest account for about 20% of the sample. The sequenced sample was CD4+ T cells from PBMCs, cultured in vitro. Source of these receptors: a human donor in good health.

V is TRBV4-2 and J is TRBJ2-5; D may match TRBD1 or TRBD2 (7 bases each). From germline, CDR1 is LGHNA and CDR2 YNFKEQ. This CDR3 is 14 amino acids long. The V end lost 4 bases, the J end lost 5 bases, and 14 bases lay between the germline ends. CDR3 nucleotides: TGTGCCAGCAGCCCCTCAGGGGGAGGGGAGACCCAGTACTTC. Translation: CASSPSGGGETQYF.

The V gene is TRBV6-2 or TRBV6-3, the J gene TRBJ1-6; D is undetermined. Trimming took 5 bases from V and 2 from J, leaving 19 bases between them. The CDR3 runs 18 residues. Germline V CDR1 and CDR2: MNHEY, SVGEGT. CDR3 protein: CASSTHVGRTTYNSPLHF. The DNA of the CDR3 is TGTGCCAGCAGTACCCACGTTGGGCGGACGACCTATAATTCACCCCTCCACTTT.

The chain joins TRBV5-4 to TRBJ2-3, with 7 bases matching TRBD1. The V and J ends lost 2 bases and 4 bases, in that order; junction bases with no gene match: 7. The CDR3 has 15 residues. Germline-derived CDR1 and CDR2 are SGHNT and YYREEE (reference sequence). In nucleotides, the CDR3 is TGTGCCAGCAGCTTACCGGGACAGTCTTCAGATACGCAGTATTTT. This translates into CASSLPGQSSDTQYF.

The CDR3 DNA follows: TGTGCCAGCAGTATTAGCGGGGGAGTCCCCAATGAGCAGTTCTTC. This sequence encodes CASSISGGVPNEQFF. V gene TRBV7-8 combines with J gene TRBJ2-1; the match to TRBD2 covers 9 bases. This CDR3 comprises 15 residues. The V and J ends lost 6 bases and 6 bases, in that order; junction bases with no gene match: 9. Germline assignment: CDR1 SGHVS and CDR2 FQNEAQ.

The chain couples TRBV30 to TRBJ2-3, with 7 bases aligning to TRBD1. The J segment lost 2 bases and the V segment lost 7 bases, leaving 6 bases of the junction unmatched. Germline assignment: CDR1 GTSNPN and CDR2 SVGIG (reference sequence). The CDR3 consists of 13 residues. Written as DNA, the CDR3 is TGTGCCTTTTCGGGACAGCTCACAGATACGCAGTATTTT. Its protein is CAFSGQLTDTQYF.

The chain recombines TRBV7-9 with TRBJ2-3; TRBD2 aligns across 11 bases. The V and J ends lost 1 base and 3 bases, in that order; junction bases with no gene match: 6. Germline CDR1 reads SEHNR; CDR2 reads FQNEAQ (reference sequence). The CDR3 spans 17 residues. CDR3 DNA sequence: TGTGCCAGCAGCTTAGATCTAGCGGGAGGTATGACAGATACGCAGTATTTT. Its translation is CASSLDLAGGMTDTQYF.

The rearrangement links TRBV6-5 to TRBJ2-1; D unresolved. Germline loops: CDR1 MNHEY, CDR2 SVGAGI. The CDR3 is made up of 13 amino acids. V was pared by 6 bases and J by 7 bases, with 13 bases between. For the CDR3, the DNA is TGTGCCAGCAGACACCCGACAAGTAATGAGCAGTTCTTC. It is translated as CASRHPTSNEQFF.

The V and J genes are TRBV30 and TRBJ1-5; no clear D. CDR1 GTSNPN and CDR2 SVGIG come from the germline V gene (reference sequence). This CDR3 has 11 amino acids. Trimming pared 0 bases from V and 6 bases from J, leaving 3 bases between. The CDR3 DNA follows: TGTGCCTGGAGTGTGGGTCAGCCCCAGCATTTT. Translation gives CAWSVGQPQHF.